Below, 8 T cell receptor beta chains from the same sample are listed, as sequenced in a study of cytomegalovirus exposure and HLA in healthy donors. It was with 60 Vbeta and 13 Jbeta primers that the PCR ran. Data came from immunoSEQ multiplex PCR; TCRdb stores just in-frame clones and leaves some out. The sample consists of 150,000 to 190,000 clones, about 88% of them appearing once. Sequenced: PBMCs. The receptors shown here come from a woman under 30 in good health and CMV-seronegative.

This rearrangement joins TRBV5-1 to TRBJ1-3; TRBD1 is a possible D gene (6 bases). The CDR3 covers 16 residues. CDR1 and CDR2 (germline): SGHRS, YFSETQ. V was clipped by 0 bases and J by 0 bases, with 10 bases between them. The CDR3 bases are TGCGCCAGCAGCTTGGTGGGGGCAGGCTCTGGAAACACCATATATTTT. This translates into CASSLVGAGSGNTIYF.

The chain has TRBV2 and TRBJ2-7; TRBD1 matches at 9 bases. CDR1 SNHLY and CDR2 FYNNEI come from the germline V gene. V gave up 4 bases and J gave up 7 bases; unmatched junction bases: 11. The CDR3 loop spans 15 amino acids. CDR3 bases: TGTGCCAGCAGTGGGACAGGGGATCGAAGGGGGGAGCAGTACTTC. This sequence encodes CASSGTGDRRGEQYF.

This clone was seen a single time. The chain has TRBV4-2 and TRBJ2-7; 9 bases align to TRBD1. In germline, CDR1 is LGHNA, CDR2 YNFKEQ. CDR3 length equals 16 residues. With 1 base clipped from V and 1 base from J, the junction kept 5 bases outside the gene matches. Here the CDR3 DNA reads TGTGCCAGCAGCCAAGCGGTTGGGACAGGGTCCTACGAGCAGTACTTC. Encoded protein: CASSQAVGTGSYEQYF.

CDR3: CASSLGSGNQPQHF. CDR3 bases: TGTGCCAGCAGCCTAGGTAGTGGCAATCAGCCCCAGCATTTT. The chain combines TRBV28 with TRBJ1-5; no reliable D call. The CDR3 is 14 amino acids. Germline V lookup: CDR1 MDHEN, CDR2 SYDVKM. The V gene lost 6 bases and the J gene lost 2 bases, with 11 bases spanning the gap.

A single count supports this clone. The J gene is TRBJ2-5, the V gene TRBV7-9; 7 nucleotides agree with TRBD1. Germline values: CDR1 SEHNR, CDR2 FQNEAQ (reference sequence). There are 16 residues in the CDR3. J gave up 3 bases and V 8 bases, and 15 bases lay outside the gene matches. The CDR3 DNA reads TGTGCCAGCCTCCGAGGGACAGAACCTCAAAAAGAGACCCAGTACTTC. Protein: CASLRGTEPQKETQYF.

This chain uses TRBV19 with TRBJ2-2; 8 bases match TRBD1. The CDR3 is 15 amino acids. Germline V gene data show CDR1 as LNHDA and CDR2 as SQIVND (reference sequence). V gave up 7 bases and J gave up 3 bases; unmatched junction bases: 7. The CDR3: CASKTGDEDTGELFF. The CDR3 region has the DNA TGTGCCAGTAAGACAGGGGATGAGGACACCGGGGAGCTGTTTTTT.

This clone has a single count. The chain joins TRBV29-1 to TRBJ1-1; perhaps TRBD1 as D (5 bases). CDR1 and CDR2 (germline): SQVTM, ANQGSEA. The CDR3 is 17 amino acids. With 4 bases removed from V and 2 bases from J, the gap between germline ends came to 23 bases. The CDR3 here is CSVGDFRAGLSNTEAFF. In DNA, the CDR3 is TGCAGCGTTGGGGATTTCAGGGCCGGTCTGAGTAACACTGAAGCTTTCTTT.

As regards this clone: The junction differs from germline at one of its ends, possibly a read error. The CDR3 DNA follows: TGCGCCAGCACCTTGGGACTAGCGGGAGAAGGAACGCAGTATTTT. Translating it yields CASTLGLAGEGTQYF. V usage is TRBV5-1 and J usage is TRBJ2-3; 14 nucleotides agree with TRBD2. CDR1 SGHRS and CDR2 YFSETQ come from the germline V gene. This CDR3 region has 15 residues.